These 16 T cell receptor beta chains share one sample of origin, sequenced in a study of shared clonotypes between healthy human individuals (dated by TCRdb to about 2020). The library relied on the immunoSEQ multiplex PCR assay. Sourced from immuneACCESS, this table was stored by TCRdb with only in-frame sequences that have V and J called. A share of the clones is absent; for the studies checked, an unresolved V gene accounts for under half, and the remainder has no known explanation. The table for this sample lists 2 million to 2.5 million clones; under 97% of them were counted only once. More than 0.1% of the sample goes to the ten largest clones. Sequencing used naive CD4+ T cells sorted from blood. Read against the paper, the sample's cell subset or site label means: CD45RA+ positively selected. All receptors come from a man aged 18 to 29 in good health.

To note about this clone: The sample holds other DNA sequences that translate to the same CDR3. The V and J genes are TRBV6-5 and TRBJ2-3, with D possibly being TRBD1 (6 bases). V was cut by 6 bases and J by 1 base, with 8 bases left in between. The CDR3 is made up of 13 amino acids. The germline V gene has CDR1 MNHEY and CDR2 SVGAGI. The CDR3 is CASSRGGTDTQYF. The CDR3, as DNA: TGTGCCAGCAGCAGGGGAGGCACAGATACGCAGTATTTT.

The V call is TRBV19, the J call TRBJ2-7, with TRBD2 matching over 8 bases. This CDR3 is 16 amino acids long. With 4 bases clipped from V and 0 bases from J, the junction kept 8 bases outside the gene matches. Germline V gives CDR1 LNHDA, CDR2 SQIVND (reference sequence). This CDR3 reads CASSNRGTRASYEQYF. CDR3 nucleotides: TGTGCCAGTAGTAACCGCGGGACTAGAGCCTCCTACGAGCAGTACTTC.

This clone was found a few times. The V gene is TRBV11-2, the J gene TRBJ2-2; TRBD1 is a possible D gene (5 bases). Germline-derived CDR1 and CDR2 are SGHAT and FQNNGV. The CDR3 runs 15 residues. With 5 bases removed from V and 3 bases from J, the gap between germline ends came to 13 bases. The CDR3 protein is CASSPVGAYTGELFF. For the CDR3, the DNA is TGTGCCAGCAGCCCAGTTGGGGCTTACACCGGGGAGCTGTTTTTT.

The chain carries TRBV25-1 and TRBJ2-2; D ambiguous. CDR1 is MGHDK and CDR2 is SYGVNS in the germline V gene. The V end lost 7 bases, the J end lost 1 base, and 13 bases lay between the germline ends. The length of the CDR3 is 15 residues. The DNA of the CDR3 is TGTGCCAGCAAGGAGTCACTGCTGAACACCGGGGAGCTGTTTTTT. Translating gives CASKESLLNTGELFF.

This chain uses TRBV6-4 with TRBJ2-5; D is unclear. The ends were cut back, 5 bases at V and 4 bases at J, with 11 bases in the middle. Germline V gene sequence: CDR1 MRHNA, CDR2 SNTAGT. The CDR3 totals 13 residues. CDR3 in amino acids: CASSPTVGETQYF. The DNA for the CDR3 is TGTGCCAGCAGTCCAACGGTGGGAGAGACCCAGTACTTC.

The chain links TRBV6-1 to TRBJ1-5; the match to TRBD1 covers 7 bases. The J segment lost 0 bases and the V segment lost 7 bases, leaving 6 bases of the junction unmatched. The CDR3 spans 15 residues. CDR1 is MNHNS and CDR2 is SASEGT in the germline V gene. The DNA of the CDR3 is TGTGCCAGCATCTTTCAGGGGGATAGCAATCAGCCCCAGCATTTT. Translating gives CASIFQGDSNQPQHF.

The chain combines TRBV4-1 with TRBJ1-5; D perhaps matches TRBD1 (6 bases). The V end lost 0 bases, the J end lost 6 bases, and 21 bases lay between the germline ends. The length of the CDR3 is 18 residues. The germline V gene encodes CDR1 MGHRA and CDR2 YSYEKL. The CDR3 region is CASSQDSLKKGVFQPQHF. The DNA for the CDR3 is TGCGCCAGCAGCCAAGATTCGCTTAAAAAGGGGGTATTTCAGCCCCAGCATTTT.

The chain has TRBV21-1 and TRBJ1-5; the D call TRBD1 from the table was never checked on the DNA. TRBV21-1 represents a pseudogene. The CDR3 extends over 19 amino acids. In nucleotides, the CDR3 is TGTGCCAGCAGCAAAGAGGGTACAGGGCCCTACGGGGGCAATCAGCCCCAGCATTTT. Translating it yields CASSKEGTGPYGGNQPQHF.

The V call is TRBV11-2, the J call TRBJ1-4; weak D call: TRBD1 (5 bases). This CDR3 is built from 17 residues. V shed 2 bases and J shed 0 bases, with 13 bases lying between them. Germline assignment: CDR1 SGHAT and CDR2 FQNNGV. The CDR3 spells CASSLNGRGTTNEKLFF. In DNA form, the CDR3 reads TGTGCCAGCAGCTTAAATGGGAGGGGAACAACTAATGAAAAACTGTTTTTT.

A word on this clone: The sample carries other DNA sequences with the same CDR3. The chain links TRBV7-9 to TRBJ1-4; 8 bases fit TRBD1. The CDR3 length is 14 residues. Losses at the gene ends were 5 bases for V and 7 bases for J; bases not matched to a gene: 6. Germline CDR1 reads SEHNR; CDR2 reads FQNEAQ (reference sequence). CDR3 region: CASSLGQGGEKLFF. DNA for the CDR3: TGTGCCAGCAGCCTCGGACAGGGAGGTGAAAAACTGTTTTTT.

CDR3 loop: CASSIRAPNYGYTF. CDR3 bases: TGTGCCAGCAGCATCAGGGCGCCTAACTATGGCTACACCTTC. V is TRBV5-4 and J is TRBJ1-2; possible D gene TRBD1, 5 bases. Trimming pared 4 bases from V and 0 bases from J, leaving 10 bases between. The germline CDR1 and CDR2 sequences are SGHNT and YYREEE (reference sequence). CDR3 length equals 14 residues.

The count of this clone is one. The chain links TRBV4-1 to TRBJ2-3; D unclear. Germline values: CDR1 MGHRA, CDR2 YSYEKL. This CDR3 is built from 14 residues. Trimming stripped 3 bases from V and 4 bases from J, with 11 bases between. In DNA, the CDR3 is TGCGCCAGCAGCCAGCCAAAACGGGCAGATACGCAGTATTTT. Translating it yields CASSQPKRADTQYF.

The rearrangement links TRBV19 to TRBJ1-2; D gene unclear. V shed 4 bases and J shed 2 bases, with 5 bases lying between them. In germline, CDR1 is LNHDA, CDR2 SQIVND (reference sequence). This CDR3 region has 12 residues. In nucleotides, the CDR3 is TGTGCCAGTAGTAACAGAAACTATGGCTACACCTTC. This gives the protein CASSNRNYGYTF.

The chain has TRBV7-3 and TRBJ1-1; TRBD1 matches 8 bases. CDR1 is SGHTA and CDR2 is FQGTGA in the germline V gene. This CDR3 has 15 residues. J lost 4 bases, V lost 0 bases, and 4 bases had no gene match. The CDR3 region is CASSLTGDRITEAFF. DNA for the CDR3: TGTGCCAGCAGCTTAACGGGGGACAGGATCACTGAAGCTTTCTTT.

The chain links TRBV29-1 to TRBJ1-3; D is possibly TRBD1 (6 bases). The CDR3 sequence is 14 residues long. V dropped 8 bases and J dropped 0 bases, with 14 bases sitting between them. CDR1 SQVTM and CDR2 ANQGSEA come from the germline V gene. The CDR3 DNA reads as TGCAGCTCTAACAGGGATTGCTCTGGAAACACCATATATTTT. This encodes CSSNRDCSGNTIYF.

The chain employs TRBV5-6 and TRBJ1-4; a weak D match, TRBD1 (5 bases). The germline V gene has CDR1 SGHDT and CDR2 YYEEEE. V lost 4 bases, J lost 7 bases, and 11 bases lay in between. This CDR3 comprises 13 residues. The CDR3 sequence: CASSGDGPEKLFF. In nucleotides, the CDR3 is TGTGCCAGCAGCGGGGACGGTCCTGAAAAACTGTTTTTT.